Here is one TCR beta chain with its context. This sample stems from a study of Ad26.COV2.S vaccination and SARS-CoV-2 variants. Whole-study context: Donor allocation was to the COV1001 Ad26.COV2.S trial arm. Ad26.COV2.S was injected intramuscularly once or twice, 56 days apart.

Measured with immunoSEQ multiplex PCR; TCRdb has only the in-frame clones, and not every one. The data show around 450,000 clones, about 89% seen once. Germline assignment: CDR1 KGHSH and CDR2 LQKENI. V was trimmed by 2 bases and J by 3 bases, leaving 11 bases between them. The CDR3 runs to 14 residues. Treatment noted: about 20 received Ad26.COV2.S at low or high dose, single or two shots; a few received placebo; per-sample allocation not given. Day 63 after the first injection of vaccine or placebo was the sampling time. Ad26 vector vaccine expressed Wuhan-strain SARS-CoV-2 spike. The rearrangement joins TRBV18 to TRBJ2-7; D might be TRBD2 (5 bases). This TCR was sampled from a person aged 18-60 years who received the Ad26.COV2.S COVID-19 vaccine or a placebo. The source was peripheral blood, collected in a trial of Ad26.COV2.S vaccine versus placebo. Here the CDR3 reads CASSPSQRLYEQYF. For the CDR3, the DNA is TGTGCCAGCTCACCATCCCAGCGGCTCTACGAGCAGTACTTC.